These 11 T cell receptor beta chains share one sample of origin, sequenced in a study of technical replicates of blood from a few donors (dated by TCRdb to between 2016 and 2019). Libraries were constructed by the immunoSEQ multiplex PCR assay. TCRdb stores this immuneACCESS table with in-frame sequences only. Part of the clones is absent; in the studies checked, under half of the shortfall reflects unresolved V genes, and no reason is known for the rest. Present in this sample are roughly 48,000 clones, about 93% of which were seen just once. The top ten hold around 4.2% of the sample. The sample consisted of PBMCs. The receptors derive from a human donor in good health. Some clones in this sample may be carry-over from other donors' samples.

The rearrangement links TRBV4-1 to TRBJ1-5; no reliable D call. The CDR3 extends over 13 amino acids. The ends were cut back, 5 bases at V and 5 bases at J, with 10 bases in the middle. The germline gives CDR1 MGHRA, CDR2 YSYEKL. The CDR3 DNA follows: TGCGCCAGCAGCGAGCGGGTAGATCAGCCCCAGCATTTT. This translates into CASSERVDQPQHF.

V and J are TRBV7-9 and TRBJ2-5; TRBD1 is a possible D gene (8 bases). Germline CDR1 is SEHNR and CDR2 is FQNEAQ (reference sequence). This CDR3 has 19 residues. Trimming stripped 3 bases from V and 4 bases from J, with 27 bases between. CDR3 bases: TGTGCCAGCAGCTTTTTCGTTTTTCAGCGGGACAGGTTCTTAGAGACCCAGTACTTC. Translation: CASSFFVFQRDRFLETQYF.

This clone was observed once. CDR3 nucleotide sequence: TGTGCCAGCACCCAGCGGGGGGAAACAGATACGCAGTATTTT. This codes for CASTQRGETDTQYF. This chain links TRBV6-5 with TRBJ2-3, with 9 bases that match TRBD2. Germline CDR1 and CDR2: MNHEY and SVGAGI. The junction had 5 bases not matched to a gene; V was cut back by 7 bases and J by 3 bases. The CDR3 is 14 residues long.

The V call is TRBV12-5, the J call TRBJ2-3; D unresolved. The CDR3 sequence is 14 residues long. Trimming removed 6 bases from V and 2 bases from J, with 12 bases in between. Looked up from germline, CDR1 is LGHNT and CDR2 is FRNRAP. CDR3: CASGPTENTDTQYF. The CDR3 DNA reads TGTGCTAGTGGCCCCACAGAAAACACAGATACGCAGTATTTT. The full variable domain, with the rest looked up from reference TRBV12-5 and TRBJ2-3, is DARVTQTPRHKVTEMGQEVTMRCQPILGHNTVFWYRQTMMQGLELLAYFRNRAPLDDSGMPKDRFSAEMPDATLATLKIQPSEPRDSAVYFCASGPTENTDTQYFGPGTRLTVL.

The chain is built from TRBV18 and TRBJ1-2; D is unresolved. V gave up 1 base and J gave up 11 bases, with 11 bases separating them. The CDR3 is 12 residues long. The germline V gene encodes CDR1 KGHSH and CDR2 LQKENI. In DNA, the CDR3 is TGTGCCAGCTCACCACGAGAAGGGAGGTACACCTTC. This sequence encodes CASSPREGRYTF.

This CDR3 is CASGTAEAPNTEAFF. CDR3 nucleotides: TGTGCTAGTGGTACCGCAGAGGCGCCGAACACTGAAGCTTTCTTT. The chain uses TRBV12-5 and TRBJ1-1; the D is unclear. The ends were cut back, 5 bases at V and 1 base at J, with 14 bases in the middle. The CDR3 contains 15 residues. Germline loops: CDR1 LGHNT, CDR2 FRNRAP.

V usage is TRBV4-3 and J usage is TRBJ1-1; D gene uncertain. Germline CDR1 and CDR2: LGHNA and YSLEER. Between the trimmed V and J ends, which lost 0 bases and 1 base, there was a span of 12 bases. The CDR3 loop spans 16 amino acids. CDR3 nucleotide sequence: TGCGCCAGCAGCCAAGATTTAGGACTTCCGAACACTGAAGCTTTCTTT. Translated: CASSQDLGLPNTEAFF.

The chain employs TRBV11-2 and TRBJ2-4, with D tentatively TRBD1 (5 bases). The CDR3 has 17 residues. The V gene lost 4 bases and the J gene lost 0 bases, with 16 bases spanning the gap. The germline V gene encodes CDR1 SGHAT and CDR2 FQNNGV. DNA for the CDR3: TGTGCCAGCAGCTCCATTCGGCAGGGCCGAGCCAAAAACATTCAGTACTTC. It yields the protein CASSSIRQGRAKNIQYF.

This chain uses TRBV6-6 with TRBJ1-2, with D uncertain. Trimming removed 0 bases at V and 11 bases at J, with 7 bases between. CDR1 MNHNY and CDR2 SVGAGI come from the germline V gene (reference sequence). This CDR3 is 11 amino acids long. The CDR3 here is CASSYSIDYTF. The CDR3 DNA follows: TGTGCCAGCAGTTACTCGATAGATTACACCTTC.

Written as DNA, the CDR3 is TGTGCCAGCAGTGATACGGGACAGGCCTCCTACGAGCAGTACTTC. Its translation: CASSDTGQASYEQYF. The chain combines TRBV25-1 with TRBJ2-7; 8 bases are shared with TRBD1. CDR3 length: 15 residues. CDR1 and CDR2 from the germline V gene are MGHDK and SYGVNS. V shed 3 bases, J shed 0 bases, and the junction held 4 bases outside the gene matches.

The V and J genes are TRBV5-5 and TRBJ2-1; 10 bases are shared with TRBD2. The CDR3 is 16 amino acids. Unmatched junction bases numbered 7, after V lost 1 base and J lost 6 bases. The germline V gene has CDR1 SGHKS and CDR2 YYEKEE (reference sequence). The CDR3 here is CASSLQLAGAVNEQFF. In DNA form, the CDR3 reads TGTGCCAGCAGCTTGCAGCTAGCGGGAGCGGTCAATGAGCAGTTCTTC.